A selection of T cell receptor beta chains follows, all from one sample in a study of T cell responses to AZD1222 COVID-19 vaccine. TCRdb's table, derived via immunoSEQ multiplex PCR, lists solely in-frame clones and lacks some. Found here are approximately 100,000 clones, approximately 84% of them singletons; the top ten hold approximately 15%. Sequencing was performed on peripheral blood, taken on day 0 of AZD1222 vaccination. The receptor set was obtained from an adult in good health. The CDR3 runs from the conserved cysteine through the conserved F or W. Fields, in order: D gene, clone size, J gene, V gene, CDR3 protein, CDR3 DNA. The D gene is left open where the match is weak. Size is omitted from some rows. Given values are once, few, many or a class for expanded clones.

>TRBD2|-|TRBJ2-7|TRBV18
CASSRGTSLNEQYF
TGTGCCAGCTCACGCGGGACTAGTTTGAACGAGCAGTACTTC
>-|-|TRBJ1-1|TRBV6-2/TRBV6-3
CASSSEGVMSGTEAFF
TGTGCCAGCAGTTCGGAGGGGGTCATGTCCGGCACTGAAGCTTTCTTT
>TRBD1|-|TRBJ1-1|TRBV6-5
CASRGWGQHTEAFF
TGTGCCAGCAGGGGCTGGGGACAGCACACTGAAGCTTTCTTT
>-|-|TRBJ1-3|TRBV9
CASSPRNFGGNTIYF
TGTGCCAGCAGCCCCCGGAACTTTGGGGGAAACACCATATATTTT
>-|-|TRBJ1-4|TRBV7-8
CASSLAGYREKLFF
TGTGCCAGCAGCTTAGCTGGGTATAGGGAGAAACTGTTTTTT
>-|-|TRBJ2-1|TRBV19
CASSSGAPREQFF
TGTGCCAGTAGTTCTGGGGCCCCACGGGAGCAGTTCTTC
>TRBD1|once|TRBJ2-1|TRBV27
CASNVQGAVYNEQFF
TGTGCCAGCAACGTACAGGGGGCTGTGTACAATGAGCAGTTCTTC
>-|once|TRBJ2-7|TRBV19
CASSIARTRVGEQYF
TGTGCCAGTAGTATAGCACGCACCCGTGTTGGAGAGCAGTACTTC
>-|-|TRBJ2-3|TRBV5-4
CASSLDAGRRADTQYF
TGTGCCAGCAGCTTGGACGCCGGCAGGAGAGCAGATACGCAGTATTTT
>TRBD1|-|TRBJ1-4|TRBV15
CATSRTGYNEKLFF
TGTGCCACCAGCCGGACAGGGTATAATGAAAAACTGTTTTTT
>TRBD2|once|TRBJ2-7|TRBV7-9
CASSPTGTSGSYEQYF
TGTGCCAGCAGCCCGACCGGGACTAGCGGCTCCTACGAGCAGTACTTC
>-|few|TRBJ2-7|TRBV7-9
CASSEGGEQYF
TGTGCCAGCAGCGAGGGAGGCGAGCAGTACTTC
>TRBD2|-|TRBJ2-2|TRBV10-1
CASSSLAGGTGELFF
TGCGCCAGCAGCAGTCTAGCGGGAGGAACCGGGGAGCTGTTTTTT
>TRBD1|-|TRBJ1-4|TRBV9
CASSARRDRGEKLFF
TGTGCCAGCAGTGCCCGCCGGGACAGGGGAGAAAAACTGTTTTTT
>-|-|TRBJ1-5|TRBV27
CASSFGAVKPQHF
TGTGCCAGCAGTTTCGGTGCGGTAAAGCCCCAGCATTTT
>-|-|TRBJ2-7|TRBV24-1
CATSDPRTEQYF
TGTGCCACCAGTGACCCAAGGACCGAGCAGTACTTC
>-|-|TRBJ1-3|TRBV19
CASRQTGPSGNTIYF
TGTGCCAGTCGACAAACAGGACCCTCTGGAAACACCATATATTTT
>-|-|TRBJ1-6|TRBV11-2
CASIGAGKSPLHF
TGTGCCAGCATCGGGGCCGGGAAATCACCCCTCCACTTT
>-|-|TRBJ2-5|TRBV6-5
CASIGWEFGQETQYF
TGTGCCAGCATTGGATGGGAGTTCGGCCAAGAGACCCAGTACTTC
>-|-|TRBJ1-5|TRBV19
CATESGAASSNQPQHF
TGTGCCACCGAAAGTGGGGCGGCTTCGAGCAATCAGCCCCAGCATTTT
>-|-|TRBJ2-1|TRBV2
CASSDHSEKQFF
TGTGCCAGCAGTGATCATTCCGAGAAGCAGTTCTTC
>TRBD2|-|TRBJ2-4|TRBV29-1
CSVRGGIAKNIQYF
TGCAGCGTTCGGGGGGGGATAGCCAAAAACATTCAGTACTTC
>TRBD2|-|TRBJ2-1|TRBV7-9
CASSLPTSGSKGYNEQFF
TGTGCCAGCAGCTTACCCACTAGCGGGAGTAAGGGCTACAATGAGCAGTTCTTC
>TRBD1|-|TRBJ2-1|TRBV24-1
CATSDSPGQGSYNEQFF
TGTGCCACCAGTGATTCTCCGGGACAGGGCTCCTACAATGAGCAGTTCTTC
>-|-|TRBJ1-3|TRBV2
CASSRDRSSGNTIYF
TGTGCCAGCAGTCGCGACAGGAGTTCTGGAAACACCATATATTTT
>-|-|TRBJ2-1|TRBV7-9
CASSLGQGTYNEQFF
TGTGCCAGCAGCTTAGGGCAGGGGACCTACAATGAGCAGTTCTTC
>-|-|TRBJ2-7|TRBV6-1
CASSDGLNSHYEQYF
TGTGCCAGCAGTGATGGACTTAACAGCCACTACGAGCAGTACTTC
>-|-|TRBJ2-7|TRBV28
CASSPGRGVYEQYF
TGTGCCAGCAGCCCCGGCCGGGGCGTTTACGAGCAGTACTTC
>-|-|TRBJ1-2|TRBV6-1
CASSDLPRAYGYTF
TGTGCCAGCAGTGATTTACCGAGGGCCTATGGCTACACCTTC
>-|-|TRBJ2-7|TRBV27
CASSSSFEQYF
TGTGCCAGCAGTTCCTCTTTCGAGCAGTACTTC
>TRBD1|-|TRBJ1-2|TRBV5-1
CASSTLTGGDGYTF
TGCGCCAGCAGCACTCTCACAGGGGGCGATGGCTACACCTTC
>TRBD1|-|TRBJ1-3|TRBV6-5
CASSLQGAGGNTIYF
TGTGCCAGCAGCCTACAGGGGGCTGGTGGAAACACCATATATTTT
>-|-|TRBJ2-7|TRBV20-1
CSASSSGELYEQYF
TGCAGTGCTAGTAGCTCGGGGGAGCTTTACGAGCAGTACTTC
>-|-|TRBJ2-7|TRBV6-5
CASHPGQGVTEQYF
TGTGCCAGCCACCCAGGGCAAGGAGTAACGGAGCAGTACTTC
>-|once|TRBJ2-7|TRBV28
CASSLFSSRGRFTATYEQYF
TGTGCCAGCAGTTTATTTTCGTCCCGGGGTAGGTTTACAGCAACCTACGAGCAGTACTTC
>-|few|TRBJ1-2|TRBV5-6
CASSLEAWGYGYTF
TGTGCCAGCAGCTTGGAGGCCTGGGGCTATGGCTACACCTTC
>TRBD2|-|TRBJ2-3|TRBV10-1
CASSGTGTSGPSTDTQYF
TGCGCCAGCAGTGGGACCGGGACTAGCGGCCCCAGCACAGATACGCAGTATTTT
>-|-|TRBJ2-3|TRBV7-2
CASSSHGTSTDTQYF
TGTGCCAGCAGCTCCCACGGGACTAGCACAGATACGCAGTATTTT
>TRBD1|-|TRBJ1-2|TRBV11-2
CASSLDQGRGQGYTF
TGTGCCAGCAGCTTAGATCAAGGCAGGGGGCAAGGCTACACCTTC
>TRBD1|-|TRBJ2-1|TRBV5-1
CASSLETGAIWEQFF
TGCGCCAGCAGCTTGGAGACAGGGGCGATATGGGAGCAGTTCTTC
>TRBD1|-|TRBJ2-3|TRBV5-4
CASSLDPGGATDTQYF
TGTGCCAGCAGCTTGGACCCAGGGGGCGCGACAGATACGCAGTATTTT
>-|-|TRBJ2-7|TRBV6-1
CASSEALGIGYEQYF
TGTGCCAGCAGTGAAGCATTAGGGATCGGCTACGAGCAGTACTTC